This T cell receptor beta chain stems from a study of blood T cell repertoires in COVID-19. Turning to the study itself: Resolution of symptoms, clearance, or two negative PCRs was present in recovered Cohort 3 donors.

The CDR3 is 14 residues long. Germline V gene lookup returns CDR1 SGHKS and CDR2 YYEKEE (reference sequence). Trimming took off 1 base at V and 1 base at J, with 6 bases between the two ends. Donors were grouped by their self-reported clinical history. Using immunoSEQ multiplex PCR, the repertoire was profiled, and TCRdb retains in-frame clones only, with some absent. The table records over 250,000 clones, roughly 91% of them present only once. The sequence was collected from a woman in her fifties or sixties in a cohort exposed to, infected with or recovered from COVID-19 (not recorded which). The chain recombines TRBV5-5 with TRBJ1-5; the D gene is possibly TRBD1 (5 bases). The sequencing sample was made of PBMCs or T cells enriched from blood (not recorded which). DNA of the CDR3: TGTGCCAGCAGCTTGTGGGGCAGCAATCAGCCCCAGCATTTT. It encodes CASSLWGSNQPQHF.